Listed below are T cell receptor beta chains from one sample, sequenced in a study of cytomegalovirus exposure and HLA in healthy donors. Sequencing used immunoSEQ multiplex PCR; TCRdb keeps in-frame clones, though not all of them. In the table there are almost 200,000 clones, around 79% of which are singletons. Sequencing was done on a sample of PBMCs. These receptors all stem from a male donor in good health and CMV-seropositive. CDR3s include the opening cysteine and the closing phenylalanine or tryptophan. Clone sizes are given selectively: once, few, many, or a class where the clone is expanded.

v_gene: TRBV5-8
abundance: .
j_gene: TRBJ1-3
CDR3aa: CASSLGVDSGNTIYF

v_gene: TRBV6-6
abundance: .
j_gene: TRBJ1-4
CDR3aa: CASKRDRGEKLFF

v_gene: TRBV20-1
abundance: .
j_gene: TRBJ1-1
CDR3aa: CSATPGVEAFF

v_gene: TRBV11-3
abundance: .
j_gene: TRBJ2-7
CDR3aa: CASSLSGQAGDEQYF

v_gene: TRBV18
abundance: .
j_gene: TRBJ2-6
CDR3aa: CASSPWADSGANVLTF

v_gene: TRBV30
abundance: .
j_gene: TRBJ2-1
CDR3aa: CAWRDFMTGAFHNEQFF

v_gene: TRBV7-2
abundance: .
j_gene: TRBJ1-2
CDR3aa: CASSSGQPGGGGYTF

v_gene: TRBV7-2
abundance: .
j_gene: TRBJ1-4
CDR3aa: CASSYRVTPTNEKLFF

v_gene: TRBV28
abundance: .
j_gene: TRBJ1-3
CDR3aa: CASIEAGSGNTIYF

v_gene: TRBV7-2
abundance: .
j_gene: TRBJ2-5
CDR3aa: CASSLGLEETQYF

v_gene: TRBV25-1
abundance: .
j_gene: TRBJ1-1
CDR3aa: CASSASGQGSEAFF

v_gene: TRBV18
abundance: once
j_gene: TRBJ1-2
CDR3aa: CASSPPGAGHYGYTF

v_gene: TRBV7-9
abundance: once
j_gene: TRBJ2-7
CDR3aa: CASSRAGVSYEQYF

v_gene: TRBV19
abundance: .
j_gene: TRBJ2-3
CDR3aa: CASSIAGAQPDTQYF

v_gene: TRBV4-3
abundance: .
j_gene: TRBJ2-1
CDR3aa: CASSDTGTQYNEQFF

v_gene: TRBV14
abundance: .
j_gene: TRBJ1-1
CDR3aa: CASSLNRGTEAFF

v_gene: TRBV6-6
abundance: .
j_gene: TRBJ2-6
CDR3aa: CATATGGPSGANVLTF

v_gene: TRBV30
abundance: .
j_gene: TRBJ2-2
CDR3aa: CAWKQSGELFF

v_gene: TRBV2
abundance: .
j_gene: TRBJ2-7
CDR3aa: CASSGNPGEQYF

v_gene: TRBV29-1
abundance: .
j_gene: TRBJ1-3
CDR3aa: CSVEQVDSGNTIYF

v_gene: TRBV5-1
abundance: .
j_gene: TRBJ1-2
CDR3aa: CASSFGALEGGYTF

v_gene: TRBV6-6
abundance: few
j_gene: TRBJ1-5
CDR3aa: CASKPGVANQPQHF

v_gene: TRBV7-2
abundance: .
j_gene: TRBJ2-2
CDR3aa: CASSFRRLAGATGELFF

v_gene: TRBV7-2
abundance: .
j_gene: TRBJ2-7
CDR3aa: CASSSNSGSSYEQYF

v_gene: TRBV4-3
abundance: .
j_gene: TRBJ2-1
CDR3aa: CASSLSGRASYNEQFF

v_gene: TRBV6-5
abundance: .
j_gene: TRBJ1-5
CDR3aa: CASSYTGTGWNQPQHF

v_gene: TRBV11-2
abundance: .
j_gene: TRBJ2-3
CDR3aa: CASSLETAGVGDTQYF

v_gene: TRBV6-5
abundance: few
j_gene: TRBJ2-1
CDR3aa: CAIGRDRVYNEQFF

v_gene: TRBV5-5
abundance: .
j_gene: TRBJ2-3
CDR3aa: CASSPGRSTDTQYF

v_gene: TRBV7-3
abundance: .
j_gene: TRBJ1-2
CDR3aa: CASSLTSGGRRYGYTF

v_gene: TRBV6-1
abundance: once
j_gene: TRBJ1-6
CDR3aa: CASSERGVINSPLHF